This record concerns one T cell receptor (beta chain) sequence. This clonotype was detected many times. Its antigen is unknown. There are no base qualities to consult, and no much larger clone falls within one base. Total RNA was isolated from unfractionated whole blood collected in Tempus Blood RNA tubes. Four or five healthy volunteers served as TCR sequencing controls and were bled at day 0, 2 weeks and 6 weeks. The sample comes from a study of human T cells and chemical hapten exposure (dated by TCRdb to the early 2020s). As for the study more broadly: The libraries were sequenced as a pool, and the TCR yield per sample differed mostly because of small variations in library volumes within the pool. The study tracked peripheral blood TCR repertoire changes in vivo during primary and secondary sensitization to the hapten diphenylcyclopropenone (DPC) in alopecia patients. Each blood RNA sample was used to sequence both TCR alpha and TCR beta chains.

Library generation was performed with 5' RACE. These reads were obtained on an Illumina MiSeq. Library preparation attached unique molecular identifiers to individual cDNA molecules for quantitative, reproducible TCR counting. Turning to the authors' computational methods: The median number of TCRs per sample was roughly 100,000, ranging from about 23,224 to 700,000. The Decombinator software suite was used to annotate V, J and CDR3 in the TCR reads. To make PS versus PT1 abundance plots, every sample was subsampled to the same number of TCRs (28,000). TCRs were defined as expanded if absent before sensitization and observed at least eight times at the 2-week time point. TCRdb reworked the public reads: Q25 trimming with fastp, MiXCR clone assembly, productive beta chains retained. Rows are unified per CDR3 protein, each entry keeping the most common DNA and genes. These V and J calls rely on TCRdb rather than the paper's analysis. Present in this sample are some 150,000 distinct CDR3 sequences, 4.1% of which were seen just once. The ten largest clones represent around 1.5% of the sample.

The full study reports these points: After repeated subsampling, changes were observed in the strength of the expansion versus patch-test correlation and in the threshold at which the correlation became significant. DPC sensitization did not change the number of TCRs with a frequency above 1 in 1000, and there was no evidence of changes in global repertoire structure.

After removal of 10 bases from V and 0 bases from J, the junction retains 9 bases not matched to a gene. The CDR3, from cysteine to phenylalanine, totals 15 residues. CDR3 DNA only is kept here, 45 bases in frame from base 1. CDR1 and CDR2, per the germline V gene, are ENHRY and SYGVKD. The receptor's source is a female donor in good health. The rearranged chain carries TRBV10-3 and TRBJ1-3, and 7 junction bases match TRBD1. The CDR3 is CATKTGTNSGNTIYF. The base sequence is TGTGCCACCAAGACAGGGACAAACTCTGGAAACACCATATATTTT.